This is a list of T cell receptor beta chains from one sample in a study of cytomegalovirus exposure and HLA in healthy donors. Some clones are missing from TCRdb's copy, which holds only in-frame ones; the method was immunoSEQ multiplex PCR. Among 110,000 or so clones, approximately 69% were seen once, and the ten largest hold 3.5% to 5%. Sequenced: PBMCs. These receptors all come from a woman aged 40 to 50 in good health and CMV-seropositive. Each CDR3 is given with its conserved first and last residue. The D gene is left open where the match is weak. The size field is filled for only some rows; it gives once, few, many or a size class.

d_gene,j_gene,abundance,v_gene,len,CDR3aa,CDR3nt
.,TRBJ2-7,.,TRBV7-9,16,CSSSSPYLRGVGEQYF,TGTTCCAGCAGCTCCCCCTATTTGCGAGGAGTGGGCGAGCAGTACTTC
TRBD2,TRBJ2-3,few,TRBV7-6,16,CASSSGLAGVADTQYF,TGTGCCAGCAGCTCCGGACTAGCGGGAGTGGCAGATACGCAGTATTTT
.,TRBJ2-3,once,TRBV9,17,CASSVGLGASGTDTQYF,TGTGCCAGCAGCGTAGGACTTGGGGCTAGCGGCACAGATACGCAGTATTTT
TRBD1,TRBJ2-7,.,TRBV6-6,13,CASRGTGDYEQYF,TGTGCCAGCAGGGGGACAGGGGACTACGAGCAGTACTTC
TRBD1,TRBJ2-1,.,TRBV6-6,14,CASRGQGLYNEQFF,TGTGCCAGCAGGGGACAGGGATTGTACAATGAGCAGTTCTTC
.,TRBJ2-3,once,TRBV11-2,15,CASSLGASFADTQYF,TGTGCCAGCAGCTTAGGGGCTAGCTTCGCAGATACGCAGTATTTT
.,TRBJ1-2,.,TRBV28,15,CASSFEPQRPYGYTF,TGTGCCAGCAGTTTTGAACCCCAGCGACCCTATGGCTACACCTTC
.,TRBJ2-1,.,TRBV7-9,16,CASRWAEREVTNEQFF,TGTGCCAGCAGGTGGGCGGAAAGGGAGGTCACGAATGAGCAGTTCTTC
TRBD2,TRBJ2-5,.,TRBV7-3,15,CASSLGSGTQETQYF,TGTGCCAGCAGCTTAGGGAGCGGGACCCAAGAGACCCAGTACTTC
.,TRBJ1-2,.,TRBV2,13,CASSARDSVGYTF,TGTGCCAGCAGTGCCCGGGACTCGGTGGGCTACACCTTC
TRBD1,TRBJ2-1,.,TRBV7-7,13,CASSIDRDNEQFF,TGTGCTAGCAGTATCGACAGGGACAATGAGCAGTTCTTC
.,TRBJ2-7,.,TRBV4-1,13,CASSRSLRYEQYF,TGCGCCAGCAGCCGGTCCCTTAGATACGAGCAGTACTTC
.,TRBJ1-1,.,TRBV7-2,16,CASSLRATGWGTEAFF,TGTGCCAGCAGCTTAAGGGCGACAGGCTGGGGGACTGAAGCTTTCTTT
TRBD1,TRBJ1-1,once,TRBV6-5,15,CASSPNRGRRTEAFF,TGTGCCAGCAGTCCCAACAGGGGACGGCGAACTGAAGCTTTCTTT
.,TRBJ2-3,.,TRBV2,15,CASSARDYGTDTQYF,TGTGCCAGCAGTGCGAGAGATTATGGCACAGATACGCAGTATTTT